A selection of T cell receptor beta chains follows, all from one sample in a study of cytomegalovirus exposure and HLA in healthy donors. Assay: immunoSEQ multiplex PCR; the TCRdb copy retains only in-frame clones and omits some. This repertoire shows over 150,000 clones, 70% to 85% found once; its top ten account for 3.5% to 5%. The sample comprised PBMCs. These receptors originate from a middle-aged man in good health and CMV-seronegative. The CDR3 runs from the conserved cysteine through the conserved F or W. D genes are given only for firm matches. Expanded clones get a size class; other rows say once, few or many, or leave the size out.

TRBD1	.	TRBV19	TRBJ2-6	TGTGCCAGTAGTAAACCAGGGGGCCCCTTAACTTTC	CASSKPGGPLTF
.	.	TRBV6-1	TRBJ2-7	TGTGCCAGCAGTTCTCAGGGTTACGAGCAGTACTTC	CASSSQGYEQYF
TRBD1	once	TRBV5-6	TRBJ1-6	TGTGCCAGCCTAAGGACAGGGGACCCTAATTCACCCCTCCACTTT	CASLRTGDPNSPLHF
TRBD1	.	TRBV15	TRBJ2-7	TGTGCCACCAGCAGAGCGACAGGGGGCTCCTACGAGCAGTACTTC	CATSRATGGSYEQYF
TRBD2	.	TRBV5-1	TRBJ2-1	TGCGCCAGCAGCTTGGGTCGGGAGGTTAATGAGCAGTTCTTC	CASSLGREVNEQFF
.	.	TRBV6-1	TRBJ2-2	TGTGCCAGCAACCTGAGGTTTACCGGGGAGCTGTTTTTT	CASNLRFTGELFF
.	.	TRBV7-2	TRBJ2-1	TGTGCCAGCAGCGAAGCTGCTTCCACAACGGGTGAGCAGTTCTTC	CASSEAASTTGEQFF
TRBD2	.	TRBV15	TRBJ2-2	TGTGCCACCAGCAGAGCGGGGGGGGACACCGGGGAGCTGTTTTTT	CATSRAGGDTGELFF
.	.	TRBV7-9	TRBJ1-2	TGTGCCAGCAGGATAGACAGCGAATATGGCTACACCTTC	CASRIDSEYGYTF
.	.	TRBV19	TRBJ1-1	TGTGCCAGTAGCCGCGACAAGAACACTGAAGCTTTCTTT	CASSRDKNTEAFF
.	few	TRBV6-1	TRBJ1-4	TGTGCCAGCAGGCGGGGAGAAAAACTGTTTTTT	CASRRGEKLFF
.	.	TRBV6-5	TRBJ1-1	TGTGCCAGCAGGACCCGGGGGGGGAACACTGAAGCTTTCTTT	CASRTRGGNTEAFF
TRBD2	.	TRBV6-1	TRBJ2-3	TGTGCCAGCAGTGAGTCCCTAGCGGGTTGGGATACGCAGTATTTT	CASSESLAGWDTQYF
.	.	TRBV9	TRBJ1-1	TGTGCCAGCAGCGAATACAGGGATCCCAACACTGAAGCTTTCTTT	CASSEYRDPNTEAFF
.	.	TRBV2	TRBJ1-1	TGTGCCAGCAGTGTATGGGCAAACACTGAAGCTTTCTTT	CASSVWANTEAFF
TRBD2	.	TRBV4-3	TRBJ2-7	TGCGCCAGCAGCCAAGATTTGCGGGAGTATAGCTACGAGCAGTACTTC	CASSQDLREYSYEQYF
.	.	TRBV9	TRBJ1-1	TGTGCCAGCAGCGTAGAGCTACAGGGTTACACTGAAGCTTTCTTT	CASSVELQGYTEAFF
TRBD1	.	TRBV15	TRBJ1-1	TGTGCCACCAGCAGCCTAGAAGGGGGCGGAACTGAAGCTTTCTTT	CATSSLEGGGTEAFF
TRBD2	once	TRBV7-9	TRBJ2-1	TGTGCCAGCAGCTCCTTACTGGGACTAGCGGGGAACAATGAGCAGTTCTTC	CASSSLLGLAGNNEQFF
TRBD1	once	TRBV6-5	TRBJ1-2	TGTGCCAGCAGATTACAGGGGGCTAGAGGCTACACCTTC	CASRLQGARGYTF
TRBD1	.	TRBV11-2	TRBJ2-3	TGTGCCAGCAGCTCCGGACAGGTAACAGATACGCAGTATTTT	CASSSGQVTDTQYF
.	.	TRBV15	TRBJ2-2	TGTGCCACCAGCAGACCGACCGGGGAGCTGTTTTTT	CATSRPTGELFF
.	.	TRBV20-1	TRBJ1-6	TGCAGTGCTAGAGATGAGCCGGGGTACTTCTTT	CSARDEPGYFF
.	.	TRBV7-2	TRBJ1-1	TGTGCCAGCAGCCCCCGCGTAAACACTGAAGCTTTCTTT	CASSPRVNTEAFF
.	once	TRBV7-9	TRBJ2-1	TGTGCCAGCAGCTTAGCCCCAGCGGAATCCTACAATGAGCAGTTCTTC	CASSLAPAESYNEQFF
.	.	TRBV7-8	TRBJ2-1	TGTGCCAGCAGCTTAGCAAGGGGCAATGAGCAGTTCTTC	CASSLARGNEQFF
.	.	TRBV2	TRBJ2-5	TGTGCCAGCAGTGAAGCGCGGGCTAGCTGGGAGACCCAGTACTTC	CASSEARASWETQYF